This is a list of T cell receptor beta chains from one sample in a study of graft-versus-host responses after intestinal transplantation. Libraries were prepared by immunoSEQ multiplex PCR; TCRdb keeps only in-frame clonotypes and omits some of them. The sample shows about 100,000 clones, more than 85% of them seen only once. What these receptors recognize is not known. Specimen: unstimulated CD4+ T cells sorted from spleen or lymph node cells, collected before transplant. These receptors came from a human donor who was the organ donor for an intestinal transplant. Both conserved end residues are part of each CDR3. A D gene is named only where the DNA matches it firmly. Size values are once, few and many counts, or a class for expanded clones, and some rows have none.

d_gene,v_gene,abundance,j_gene,CDR3nt,CDR3aa
.,TRBV28,.,TRBJ2-5,TGTGCCAGCAGCGAACAACAGGGATGGGGAGAGACCCAGTACTTC,CASSEQQGWGETQYF
TRBD2,TRBV5-6,.,TRBJ2-1,TGTGCCAGCAGCCTCGCGGGGGGGCATTCCTACAATGAGCAGTTCTTC,CASSLAGGHSYNEQFF
.,TRBV19,.,TRBJ1-2,TGTGCCAGTAGTATACAGGGCTCGAACTATGGCTACACCTTC,CASSIQGSNYGYTF
TRBD1,TRBV9,.,TRBJ1-1,TGTGCCAGCAGCCCCAGGGACAGGGGGGCCCAAATGAACACTGAAGCTTTCTTT,CASSPRDRGAQMNTEAFF
.,TRBV7-2,once,TRBJ1-4,TGTGCCAGCAGCTCTGGTCCAGTACCTAATGAAAAACTGTTTTTT,CASSSGPVPNEKLFF
.,TRBV5-1,.,TRBJ2-2,TGCGCCAGCAGCTCGCTAGCGACCTCGAACACCGGGGAGCTGTTTTTT,CASSSLATSNTGELFF
.,TRBV10-1,.,TRBJ2-5,TGCGCCAGCAGTGGTGGGGCGACACACCACCAAGAGACCCAGTACTTC,CASSGGATHHQETQYF
TRBD1,TRBV19,.,TRBJ2-1,TGTGCCAGTAAGACGGGACAGGGGATTCTCAATGAGCAGTTCTTC,CASKTGQGILNEQFF
.,TRBV6-5,.,TRBJ2-7,TGTGCCAGCAGGGAGCCGGCTACGTTTTCCAAGCAGTACTTC,CASREPATFSKQYF
TRBD2,TRBV5-1,.,TRBJ2-1,TGCGCCAGCAGCCCACGACGGGCAACGGGGGGGCCAAATGAGCAGTTCTTC,CASSPRRATGGPNEQFF
TRBD2,TRBV6-4,.,TRBJ2-6,TGTGCCAGCAGTGACTCGATCGGGGGGACTGGGGCCAACGTCCTGACTTTC,CASSDSIGGTGANVLTF
.,TRBV30,.,TRBJ2-3,TGTGCCGAACAGGGTCCGGGCACAGATACGCAGTATTTT,CAEQGPGTDTQYF
.,TRBV6-1,.,TRBJ1-2,TGTGCCAGCAGTGGACGTGAGGCAGGGCACTATGGCTACACCTTC,CASSGREAGHYGYTF
.,TRBV9,.,TRBJ1-4,TGTGCCAGCAGCATACAGGGAACTAATGAAAAACTGTTTTTT,CASSIQGTNEKLFF
.,TRBV6-6,.,TRBJ1-1,TGTGCCAGCAGTTACAGTCGAGGTCGGGGCGTCCTTGAAGCTTTCTTT,CASSYSRGRGVLEAFF
TRBD2,TRBV2,.,TRBJ2-1,TGTGCCGGAAGGACTAGCGGGGCTTACAATGAGCAGTTCTTC,CAGRTSGAYNEQFF
TRBD1,TRBV2,once,TRBJ1-1,TGTGCCAGCAGCGGGACAGCGAACACTGAAGCTTTCTTT,CASSGTANTEAFF
.,TRBV7-2,.,TRBJ2-6,TGTGCCAGCAGCCGCCTCGGGTCTGGGGCCAACGTCCTGACTTTC,CASSRLGSGANVLTF
.,TRBV7-9,.,TRBJ1-4,TGTGCCAGCAGCTCCTGGGACCAGGGAGGAGGGCGTGAAAAACTGTTTTTT,CASSSWDQGGGREKLFF
.,TRBV5-6,once,TRBJ2-7,TGTGCCAGCACTCTTCTGGACAGAAACTCCTACGAGCAGTACTTC,CASTLLDRNSYEQYF
.,TRBV2,.,TRBJ1-4,TGTGCCAGCAGGGACACTAATGAAAAACTGTTTTTT,CASRDTNEKLFF
TRBD2,TRBV19,once,TRBJ2-1,TGTGCCAGCGGACTAGCGGCTTACAATGAGCAGTTCTTC,CASGLAAYNEQFF
.,TRBV4-1,.,TRBJ1-4,TGCGCCAGCAGCCAAGGCATACGGACAGCAACTAATGAAAAACTGTTTTTT,CASSQGIRTATNEKLFF